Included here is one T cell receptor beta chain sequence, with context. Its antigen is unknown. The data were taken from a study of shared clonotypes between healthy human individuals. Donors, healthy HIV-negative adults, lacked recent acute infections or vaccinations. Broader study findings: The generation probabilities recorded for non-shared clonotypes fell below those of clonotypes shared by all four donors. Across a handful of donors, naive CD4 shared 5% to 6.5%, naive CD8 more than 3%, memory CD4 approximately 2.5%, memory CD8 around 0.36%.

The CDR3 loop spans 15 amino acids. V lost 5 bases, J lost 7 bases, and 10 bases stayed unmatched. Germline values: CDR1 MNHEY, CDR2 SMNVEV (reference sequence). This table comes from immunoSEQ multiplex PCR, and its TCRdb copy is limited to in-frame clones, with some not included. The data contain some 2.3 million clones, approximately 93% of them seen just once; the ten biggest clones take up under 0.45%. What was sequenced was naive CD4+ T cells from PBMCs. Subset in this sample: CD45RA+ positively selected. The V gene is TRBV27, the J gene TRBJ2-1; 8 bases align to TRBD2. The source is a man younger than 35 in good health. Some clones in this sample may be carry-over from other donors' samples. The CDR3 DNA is TGTGCCAGCAGTCTCACCGTAGCGGGAAGGAATGAGCAGTTCTTC. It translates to CASSLTVAGRNEQFF.